Given below is one T cell receptor (beta chain) in context. The antigen is not known. This CDR3 is 12 amino acids long. In germline, CDR1 is LNHDA, CDR2 SQIVND (reference sequence). Trimming removed 5 bases at V and 6 bases at J, with 7 bases between. This sample was taken from a study of CD8+ T cells in alopecia areata. Looking at the study overall: Oral tofacitinib (5 to 10 mg twice daily) was administered to treated patients. Study-wide results and limits: Across lesional scalp, and particularly alopecia totalis/universalis, clonality surpassed that of normal scalp. Clarity of TCR sharing across patients fell short of that in mice, possibly HLA-related.

Sequencing used cDNA as its template, made by extracting RNA and reverse transcribing it. The method was immunoSEQ multiplex PCR; TCRdb's version includes in-frame clones alone and lacks a portion of them. The sample records about 97,000 clones, about two fifths being singletons. The TCR comes from a human donor with alopecia areata. Sequencing used CD4+ T cells sorted from blood. This chain links TRBV19 with TRBJ2-2; D gene unclear. The CDR3 bases are TGTGCCAGTAGTGACCCTCCCGGGGAGCTGTTTTTT. Its protein is CASSDPPGELFF.